What follows are 23 T cell receptor beta chains derived from one specimen sequenced in a study of response to subunit inactivated influenza vaccine. TCRdb ran MiXCR on the RT-PCR reads and lists one entry per CDR3 protein. The table lists 450,000 to 500,000 distinct CDR3 sequences, approximately 11% of them singletons. Sequencing was performed on PBMCs from blood, taken roughly 45 days after vaccination. The receptors were gathered from a man between 45 and 60 years old who received an inactivated influenza vaccine.

Ten or more counts support this clonotype. The V call is TRBV25-1, the J call TRBJ2-3; TRBD2 matches 8 bases. J lost 0 bases, V lost 2 bases, and 7 bases had no gene match. The germline CDR1 and CDR2 sequences are MGHDK and SYGVNS. CDR3 length: 17 amino acids. The CDR3 sequence: CASSEGSGIGSTDTQYF. CDR3 sequence (DNA): TGTGCCAGCAGTGAAGGTAGCGGGATCGGGAGCACAGATACGCAGTATTTT. Full variable domain (missing parts from reference TRBV25-1 and TRBJ2-3): EADIYQTPRYLVIGTGKKITLECSQTMGHDKMYWYQQDPGMELHLIHYSYGVNSTEKGDLSSESTVSRIRTEHFPLTLESARPSHTSQYLCASSEGSGIGSTDTQYFGPGTRLTVL.

The chain uses TRBV4-1 and TRBJ2-3; 13 bases are a match to TRBD2. J gave up 5 bases and V 0 bases, and 5 bases lay outside the gene matches. The germline V gene has CDR1 MGHRA and CDR2 YSYEKL. This CDR3 comprises 17 residues. The CDR3, as DNA: TGCGCCAGCAGCCAAGATTCACTAGCGGGAGGGGTAGATACGCAGTATTTT. Translating gives CASSQDSLAGGVDTQYF.

This rearrangement joins TRBV6-7 to TRBJ2-1, with D perhaps matching TRBD2 (5 bases). TRBV6-7 qualifies as an ORF whose function is uncertain. Trimming took 2 bases from V and 8 from J, leaving 22 bases between them. The CDR3 has 17 residues. CDR3 sequence (DNA): TGTGCCAGCAGTTACGGATCCAGCGGCCTCCTCGGGGATGAGCAGTTCTTC. As protein: CASSYGSSGLLGDEQFF.

This rearrangement joins TRBV7-3 to TRBJ2-3; 9 nucleotides line up with TRBD2. The junction had 12 bases not matched to a gene; V was cut back by 2 bases and J by 3 bases. CDR3 length equals 18 residues. CDR1 and CDR2 (germline): SGHTA, FQGTGA. The DNA for the CDR3 is TGTGCCAGCAGCTTAGGCGGGCGGGAGGGGGCTTGGACAGATACGCAGTATTTT. It specifies CASSLGGREGAWTDTQYF. Looking up the rest from reference TRBV7-3 and TRBJ2-3 gives the full variable domain: GAGVSQTPSNKVTEKGKYVELRCDPISGHTALYWYRQSLGQGPEFLIYFQGTGAADDSGLPNDRFFAVRPEGSVSTLKIQRTERGDSAVYLCASSLGGREGAWTDTQYFGPGTRLTVL.

This clonotype occurred many times. The gene calls are TRBV29-1 and TRBJ2-3; perhaps TRBD1 as D (5 bases). The CDR3 totals 13 residues. Germline V gene lookup returns CDR1 SQVTM and CDR2 ANQGSEA. V lost 4 bases, J lost 0 bases, and 8 bases lay in between. In DNA form, the CDR3 reads TGCAGCGTTGCCAGGGTTAGCACAGATACGCAGTATTTT. Its translation is CSVARVSTDTQYF.

This clonotype showed up just a few times. The chain couples TRBV20-1 to TRBJ2-1; D unclear. This CDR3 contains 15 residues. With 3 bases removed from V and 3 bases from J, the gap between germline ends came to 15 bases. Germline-derived CDR1 and CDR2 are DFQATT and SNEGSKA (reference sequence). CDR3 sequence: CSASRGRLNYNEQFF. CDR3 coding DNA: TGCAGTGCTAGTAGAGGCCGGTTAAACTACAATGAGCAGTTCTTC.

This clonotype was picked up a small number of times. This chain joins TRBV6-2 or TRBV6-3 and TRBJ1-1, with a weak D call TRBD1 (6 bases). This CDR3 comprises 13 residues. The V gene lost 6 bases and the J gene lost 11 bases, with 19 bases spanning the gap. Germline V gene data show CDR1 as MNHEY and CDR2 as SVGEGT. The CDR3: CASRPNRAFQAFF. The CDR3 nucleotides read TGTGCCAGCAGGCCAAACAGGGCGTTTCAGGCTTTCTTT.

The chain carries TRBV18 and TRBJ1-1, with 9 bases that match TRBD1. The CDR3 length is 16 residues. Germline V gene sequence: CDR1 KGHSH, CDR2 LQKENI. V trimming: 3 bases; J trimming: 4 bases; junction bases outside the gene matches: 9. The CDR3 DNA reads TGTGCCAGCTCACCTTTGACAGGGGGGAGTGTCACTGAAGCTTTCTTT. Translation: CASSPLTGGSVTEAFF. The full variable domain, its missing parts supplied by reference TRBV18 and TRBJ1-1, is NAGVMQNPRHLVRRRGQEARLRCSPMKGHSHVYWYRQLPEEGLKFMVYLQKENIIDESGMPKERFSAEFPKEGPSILRIQQVVRGDSAAYFCASSPLTGGSVTEAFFGQGTRLTVV.

Points on this clonotype: A clone one base away is much larger, so this may be a read error. CDR3 loop: CSVKSSYNEQFF. The CDR3 nucleotides read TGCAGCGTCAAGAGCTCCTACAATGAGCAGTTCTTC. This chain connects TRBV29-1 to TRBJ2-1; D is ambiguous. Looked up from germline, CDR1 is SQVTM and CDR2 is ANQGSEA. With 6 bases removed from V and 0 bases from J, the gap between germline ends came to 6 bases. This CDR3 is 12 amino acids long.

This clonotype was found a few times. The chain joins TRBV11-2 to TRBJ2-1; 13 nucleotides align to TRBD2. V dropped 1 base and J dropped 7; count of bases not matched to a gene: 4. The length of the CDR3 is 16 residues. Germline values: CDR1 SGHAT, CDR2 FQNNGV. The CDR3 here is CASSLVLAGGGNEQFF. CDR3 bases: TGTGCCAGCAGCTTAGTACTAGCGGGGGGGGGAAATGAGCAGTTCTTC.

The CDR3 coding sequence is TGTGCCAGCAGTTTGAGTCAGGGTAGTCACAATGAGCAGTTCTTC. This codes for CASSLSQGSHNEQFF. The rearrangement joins TRBV12-3 or TRBV12-4 to TRBJ2-1; a possible D gene is TRBD1 (5 bases). The CDR3 is 15 residues long. Trimming took off 3 bases at V and 5 bases at J, with 14 bases between the two ends.

This clonotype was counted ten times or more. The chain combines TRBV25-1 with TRBJ2-4, with 11 nucleotides matching TRBD2. The CDR3 consists of 14 residues. With 6 bases clipped from V and 8 bases from J, the junction kept 6 bases outside the gene matches. Looked up from germline, CDR1 is MGHDK and CDR2 is SYGVNS. CDR3: CASSVAGGVDIQYF. In DNA form, the CDR3 reads TGTGCCAGCAGCGTAGCGGGGGGGGTGGACATTCAGTACTTC.

The chain recombines TRBV20-1 with TRBJ2-7; no clear D gene. The V gene lost 6 bases and the J gene lost 2 bases, with 14 bases spanning the gap. The CDR3 covers 13 residues. Germline V lookup: CDR1 DFQATT, CDR2 SNEGSKA (reference sequence). The CDR3 loop reads CSALSPGPYEQYF. CDR3 coding DNA: TGCAGTGCCCTTAGTCCAGGACCCTACGAGCAGTACTTC.

In its sample, this clonotype was seen a few times. The rearrangement uses TRBV20-1 and TRBJ1-1, with 8 bases lining up with TRBD1. The germline gives CDR1 DFQATT, CDR2 SNEGSKA (reference sequence). With 4 bases clipped from V and 2 bases from J, the junction kept 6 bases outside the gene matches. CDR3 length: 14 amino acids. The CDR3 nucleotides are TGCAGTGCTAAAGCCGGGACAGGTAACACTGAAGCTTTCTTT. Its protein product is CSAKAGTGNTEAFF.

About this clonotype itself: One junction end disagrees with the germline gene, perhaps due to a read error. This chain links TRBV29-1 with TRBJ2-2, with D possibly being TRBD1 or TRBD2 (6 bases each). There are 14 residues in the CDR3. Per the germline V gene, CDR1 is SQVTM and CDR2 is ANQGSEA. The CDR3 loop reads CSVEGGAGTGELFF. DNA for the CDR3: TGCAGCGTCGAAGGGGGAGCGGGCACCGGGGAGCTGTTTTTT.

This clonotype was seen many times. This sequence joins TRBV20-1 and TRBJ2-5, with D possibly TRBD2 on 7 matching bases. V was trimmed by 0 bases and J by 5 bases, leaving 22 bases between them. CDR1 and CDR2 from the germline V gene are DFQATT and SNEGSKA (reference sequence). This CDR3 is 17 amino acids long. CDR3 sequence (DNA): TGCAGTGCTAGAGAAGGGGGGGGGGATTATCCCAAGGAGACCCAGTACTTC. It specifies CSAREGGGDYPKETQYF.

This clonotype was picked up a small number of times. J is TRBJ2-1 and V is TRBV14, with D perhaps matching TRBD2 (6 bases). Between the trimmed V and J ends, which lost 3 bases and 5 bases, there was a span of 14 bases. There are 15 residues in the CDR3. Germline V gives CDR1 SGHDN, CDR2 FVKESK. DNA for the CDR3: TGTGCCAGCAGCCACCCTTGGGGAGGTCACAATGAGCAGTTCTTC. Translated: CASSHPWGGHNEQFF.

The chain links TRBV28 to TRBJ2-3; TRBD2 might be the D (5 bases). CDR3 length equals 18 residues. The V gene's germline CDR1 is MDHEN and CDR2 SYDVKM. The V end was cut by 4 bases, the J end by 2 bases, with 22 bases between. As DNA, the CDR3 is TGTGCCAGCAGTTCACGACTAAGCGGAAAGCGTGTCACAGATACGCAGTATTTT. Its translation: CASSSRLSGKRVTDTQYF. Full variable domain (outside the CDR3, taken from reference TRBV28 and TRBJ2-3): DVKVTQSSRYLVKRTGEKVFLECVQDMDHENMFWYRQDPGLGLRLIYFSYDVKMKEKGDIPEGYSVSREKKERFSLILESASTNQTSMYLCASSSRLSGKRVTDTQYFGPGTRLTVL.

This chain links TRBV20-1 with TRBJ2-1, with D unclear. V lost 4 bases to trimming and J lost 7 bases, with 17 bases between them. CDR1 and CDR2 (germline): DFQATT, SNEGSKA (reference sequence). CDR3 size: 14 residues. The CDR3 region is CSAIEVAAMNEQFF. In DNA form, the CDR3 reads TGCAGTGCTATAGAGGTGGCGGCTATGAATGAGCAGTTCTTC.

The chain uses TRBV28 and TRBJ2-3; 11 bases match TRBD1. Germline assignment: CDR1 MDHEN and CDR2 SYDVKM. The CDR3 covers 17 residues. V shed 2 bases and J 5 bases; nucleotides not matched to a gene: 9. In nucleotides, the CDR3 is TGTGCCAGCAGTTTAATTCCACCGGGACAGGGGGAAGATACGCAGTATTTT. Protein sequence: CASSLIPPGQGEDTQYF.

This clonotype has a count of ten or more. The J gene is TRBJ1-4, the V gene TRBV4-3; unclear D gene. The CDR3 totals 15 residues. Trimming shortened V by 0 bases and J by 8 bases, and 13 bases separated the two germline ends. Germline V gene sequence: CDR1 LGHNA, CDR2 YSLEER. CDR3 in DNA: TGCGCCAGCAGCCAAGATCGGGTCCGGGTCGAAAAACTGTTTTTT. As protein: CASSQDRVRVEKLFF.

This clonotype occurred many times. The rearrangement uses TRBV28 and TRBJ1-3; perhaps TRBD1 as D (6 bases). Germline V gives CDR1 MDHEN, CDR2 SYDVKM. The CDR3 loop spans 14 amino acids. Trimming left V 2 bases short and J 8 bases short, with 13 bases between. DNA for the CDR3: TGTGCCAGCAGTTTAATGGGGGCACCGGACACCATATATTTT. Translation gives CASSLMGAPDTIYF.

The chain has TRBV7-9 and TRBJ2-1; 11 bases fit TRBD2. This CDR3 region has 15 residues. V dropped 7 bases and J dropped 7; count of bases not matched to a gene: 9. CDR1 is SEHNR, CDR2 FQNEAQ, per germline (reference sequence). The CDR3 sequence is CASTQGTSGSNEQFF. In DNA form, the CDR3 reads TGTGCCAGCACCCAAGGTACTAGCGGGAGTAATGAGCAGTTCTTC.